This section outlines one TCR beta chain sequence together with its context. The antigen remains unidentified. The source of the sample is a study of T-cell memory formation after mild COVID-19. A single record per CDR3 protein comes from TCRdb applying MiXCR to the 5' RACE reads. Here the sample spans approximately 300,000 distinct CDR3 sequences, about 15% being singletons. Germline values: CDR1 KGHDR, CDR2 SFDVKD. V was cut by 3 bases and J by 3 bases, with 8 bases left in between. The length of the CDR3 is 14 residues. Findings and limits, study-wide: Pre-infection memory already had some responding clones, implying cross-reactive memory joined.

The receptor was isolated from a young man who had mild COVID-19 (a few samples of this study predate the infection). Cell type and time point are not known. The chain links TRBV24-1 to TRBJ1-3, with D possibly TRBD1 on 5 matching bases. The material sequenced was PBMCs or a T cell subset sorted from them (not recorded which). As DNA, the CDR3 is TGTGCCACCAGTGATGGGCAGGGTGGAAACACCATATATTTT. This sequence encodes CATSDGQGGNTIYF.